This TCR beta chain came from a study of blood T cell repertoires in COVID-19. Study summary: T cells, B-cell-depleted T cells, or PBMCs provided the cDNA or gDNA that served as material.

Participants were aged about 18 to 90 years, lived in 24 US areas, and enrolled virtually. Cohorts were assigned according to the clinical history that participants reported. This clone was observed a single time. The CDR3 totals 18 residues. Looked up from germline, CDR1 is SGHVS and CDR2 is FNYEAQ. V was clipped by 0 bases and J by 6 bases; unmatched bases: 14. Generated by immunoSEQ multiplex PCR, the TCRdb table keeps only in-frame clones and is missing some. The repertoire holds fewer than 250,000 clones, approximately 80% seen once, with less than 8% in the top ten. This sequence joins TRBV7-6 and TRBJ2-1; 7 bases align to TRBD2. The specimen was PBMCs or T cells enriched from blood (not recorded which). The sequence derives from a woman aged 40 to 50 with acute COVID-19. The CDR3 DNA reads as TGTGCCAGCAGCTTAGCGCTAGTGGGAGGGCCGGGGAGCAATGAGCAGTTCTTC. This gives the protein CASSLALVGGPGSNEQFF.